What follows are 20 T cell receptor beta chains derived from one specimen sequenced in a study of response to subunit inactivated influenza vaccine. TCRdb redid the calling of the RT-PCR reads with MiXCR, one entry per CDR3 protein. The table records fewer than 700,000 distinct CDR3 sequences, roughly 13% of them present only once. The sample in question was PBMCs from blood, obtained 45 days after vaccination. The receptors were sampled from a man aged 50 or older who received an inactivated influenza vaccine.

This clonotype was seen a few times. This chain uses TRBV3-1 with TRBJ2-1; 9 nucleotides line up with TRBD2. CDR3 length: 15 residues. The germline V gene has CDR1 LGHDT and CDR2 YNNKEL (reference sequence). Unmatched junction bases numbered 10, after V lost 1 base and J lost 12 bases. The CDR3 bases are TGTGCCAGCAGCCAAGTGCCGGGTAGCGGGAGATGGCAGTTCTTC. As protein: CASSQVPGSGRWQFF.

The chain employs TRBV30 and TRBJ2-5; D remains unclear. CDR3 size: 12 residues. Between the trimmed V and J ends, which lost 0 bases and 5 bases, there was a span of 7 bases. CDR1 is GTSNPN and CDR2 is SVGIG in the germline V gene (reference sequence). CDR3 loop: CAWSVFSETQYF. As DNA, the CDR3 is TGTGCCTGGAGTGTTTTTTCGGAGACCCAGTACTTC.

This clonotype came up many times. The rearrangement links TRBV5-1 to TRBJ2-1; 11 nucleotides line up with TRBD2. The germline V gene has CDR1 SGHRS and CDR2 YFSETQ. This CDR3 is built from 15 residues. Trimming took 2 bases from V and 8 from J; bases not matched to a gene: 6. CDR3 residues: CASSLGTSGTHEQFF. CDR3 sequence (DNA): TGCGCCAGCAGCTTAGGGACTAGCGGTACCCATGAGCAGTTCTTC.

The chain couples TRBV18 to TRBJ2-7; 7 bases align to TRBD2. The CDR3 is 14 amino acids. Trimming took 2 bases from V and 3 from J; bases not matched to a gene: 4. The germline V gene has CDR1 KGHSH and CDR2 LQKENI. CDR3 residues: CASSPTGLFYEQYF. CDR3 DNA sequence: TGTGCCAGCTCACCAACGGGACTATTCTACGAGCAGTACTTC.

This clonotype was detected ten times or more. The chain employs TRBV28 and TRBJ2-6; 8 bases fit TRBD1. Germline V CDR1 and CDR2: MDHEN, SYDVKM. Trimming took 5 bases from V and 2 from J; bases not matched to a gene: 2. The CDR3 length is 15 residues. CDR3 in amino acids: CASSLTGAGANVLTF. The CDR3 region has the DNA TGTGCCAGCAGTCTGACAGGGGCTGGGGCCAACGTCCTGACTTTC.

This clonotype has just a few counts. The rearrangement links TRBV29-1 to TRBJ2-2; no definite D call. Germline lookup yields CDR1 SQVTM and CDR2 ANQGSEA. V shed 1 base and J shed 3 bases, with 6 bases lying between them. The CDR3 is made up of 13 amino acids. The CDR3 is CSVEVGDTGELFF. The CDR3 coding sequence is TGCAGCGTTGAAGTAGGAGACACCGGGGAGCTGTTTTTT.

This clonotype was counted a single time. The CDR3 loop is CASSRFRPRDFAEGYTF. CDR3 nucleotide sequence: TGTGCCAGCAGCCGATTCCGACCCAGGGATTTCGCAGAAGGCTACACCTTC. The chain carries TRBV7-9 and TRBJ1-2; weak D call: TRBD1 (5 bases). V lost 5 bases to trimming and J lost 8 bases, with 27 bases between them. The CDR3 spans 17 residues. CDR1 SEHNR and CDR2 FQNEAQ come from the germline V gene (reference sequence).

The V call is TRBV29-1, the J call TRBJ1-3; 7 nucleotides match TRBD1. The CDR3 is made up of 14 amino acids. Trimming cost V 6 bases and J 4 bases; bases outside gene matches: 9. Germline loops: CDR1 SQVTM, CDR2 ANQGSEA. CDR3 coding DNA: TGCAGCGTCGCCGGCACAGGGGACGGAAACACCATATATTTT. This codes for CSVAGTGDGNTIYF.

This clonotype was observed a handful of times. The chain combines TRBV24-1 with TRBJ2-1; 7 bases align to TRBD2. Germline CDR1 and CDR2: KGHDR and SFDVKD. V gave up 3 bases and J gave up 2 bases; unmatched junction bases: 3. This CDR3 comprises 15 residues. CDR3 in amino acids: CATSDPGGTYNEQFF. CDR3 coding DNA: TGTGCCACCAGTGATCCGGGGGGAACCTACAATGAGCAGTTCTTC.

This clonotype has ten or more counts. The chain uses TRBV5-6 and TRBJ1-1, with a possible D match to TRBD1 (6 bases). CDR3 length: 15 amino acids. Trimming stripped 1 base from V and 4 bases from J, with 14 bases between. The V gene's germline CDR1 is SGHDT and CDR2 YYEEEE. The CDR3 DNA reads as TGTGCCAGCAGCTTGTGGGGGGCCTTTAGCACTGAAGCTTTCTTT. It yields the protein CASSLWGAFSTEAFF.

This clonotype has only a few counts. The V and J genes are TRBV11-1 and TRBJ1-1; 9 bases match TRBD1. This CDR3 comprises 14 residues. V lost 5 bases, J lost 5 bases, and 6 bases stayed unmatched. CDR1 is SGHAT, CDR2 FQDESV, per germline (reference sequence). CDR3 DNA: TGTGCCAGCAGCAAGGACAGGGGCATGACTGAAGCTTTCTTT. Translated: CASSKDRGMTEAFF.

The CDR3 spells CASSPTRELTYEQYF. The CDR3 nucleotides read TGTGCCAGCAGCCCAACAAGGGAGCTTACCTACGAGCAGTACTTC. The chain employs TRBV7-9 and TRBJ2-7, with D possibly TRBD2 on 5 matching bases. This CDR3 comprises 15 residues. Germline V gene sequence: CDR1 SEHNR, CDR2 FQNEAQ (reference sequence). V was shortened by 5 bases and J by 2 bases, with 16 bases between the two germline ends.

Note on this clonotype: This may come from a read error, since a much larger clone is one base off. J is TRBJ2-3 and V is TRBV29-1; D may be TRBD2 (6 bases). Trimming stripped 7 bases from V and 2 bases from J, with 13 bases between. This CDR3 has 13 amino acids. Germline CDR1 SQVTM, CDR2 ANQGSEA. This CDR3 is CSGEDYYTDTQYF. DNA of the CDR3: TGCAGCGGGGAGGACTACTACACAGATACGCAGTATTTT.

The genes are TRBV11-1 and TRBJ2-6, with D perhaps TRBD1 (5 bases). V lost 0 bases and J 0 bases, leaving 15 bases between the germline ends. Germline V gives CDR1 SGHAT, CDR2 FQDESV (reference sequence). The CDR3 has 19 amino acids. CDR3 DNA: TGTGCCAGCAGCTTAGCTCGGAGTCAGGGATTCTCTGGGGCCAACGTCCTGACTTTC. It codes for CASSLARSQGFSGANVLTF.

A few counts support this clonotype. The chain is built from TRBV5-1 and TRBJ1-5, with D unresolved. This CDR3 is 16 amino acids long. Trimming pared 6 bases from V and 5 bases from J, leaving 21 bases between. Germline CDR1 is SGHRS and CDR2 is YFSETQ. The CDR3 nucleotides are TGCGCCAGCACTATCACGGGCGCAAGGATACATCAGCCCCAGCATTTT. Its protein product is CASTITGARIHQPQHF. The whole variable domain, remainder taken from reference TRBV5-1 and TRBJ1-5, is KAGVTQTPRYLIKTRGQQVTLSCSPISGHRSVSWYQQTPGQGLQFLFEYFSETQRNKGNFPGRFSGRQFSNSRSEMNVSTLELGDSALYLCASTITGARIHQPQHFGDGTRLSIL.

This clonotype appeared a few times. The chain recombines TRBV12-3 or TRBV12-4 with TRBJ2-7; 11 bases line up with TRBD2. The CDR3 runs to 15 residues. Germline trimming cut 7 bases from V and 2 bases from J; bases unmatched to any gene: 7. CDR3 protein: CASKIGTSGAYEQYF. In DNA, the CDR3 is TGTGCCAGCAAGATAGGGACTAGCGGTGCCTACGAGCAGTACTTC.

In its sample, this clonotype was seen a few times. This chain joins TRBV7-9 and TRBJ1-1, with D maybe TRBD1 (6 bases). The CDR3 runs to 16 residues. Per the germline V gene, CDR1 is SEHNR and CDR2 is FQNEAQ (reference sequence). The germline V and J ends were trimmed by 1 base and 4 bases, with 16 bases remaining between them. CDR3 sequence reads: CASSLETGGPGTEAFF. CDR3 DNA: TGTGCCAGCAGCTTAGAAACGGGGGGCCCTGGCACTGAAGCTTTCTTT.

This clonotype occurred a few times. CDR3 in amino acids: CASSTRDRGYNEQFF. CDR3 in DNA: TGTGCCAGCAGCACTCGGGACAGGGGGTACAATGAGCAGTTCTTC. The chain links TRBV6-5 to TRBJ2-1; 11 bases are shared with TRBD1. CDR3 length: 15 residues. Losses at the gene ends were 6 bases for V and 4 bases for J; bases not matched to a gene: 5. Per the germline V gene, CDR1 is MNHEY and CDR2 is SVGAGI.

The chain combines TRBV7-2 with TRBJ2-7; maybe TRBD2 (7 bases). Deletions cut 1 base from V and 2 bases from J, with 15 bases between. The germline V gene has CDR1 SGHTA and CDR2 FQGNSA. This CDR3 comprises 16 residues. The CDR3 reads CASSLGGGGLTYEQYF. The CDR3 DNA is TGTGCCAGCAGCTTAGGGGGCGGGGGCCTCACCTACGAGCAGTACTTC.

The rearrangement joins TRBV5-1 to TRBJ2-7, with TRBD2 matching over 15 bases. Trimming removed 0 bases from V and 4 bases from J; junction bases left unmatched: 5. The length of the CDR3 is 17 residues. Germline V gene lookup returns CDR1 SGHRS and CDR2 YFSETQ. DNA for the CDR3: TGCGCCAGCAGCTTGGTGGGACTAGCGGGGGGAAAGTACGAGCAGTACTTC. Its protein product is CASSLVGLAGGKYEQYF.